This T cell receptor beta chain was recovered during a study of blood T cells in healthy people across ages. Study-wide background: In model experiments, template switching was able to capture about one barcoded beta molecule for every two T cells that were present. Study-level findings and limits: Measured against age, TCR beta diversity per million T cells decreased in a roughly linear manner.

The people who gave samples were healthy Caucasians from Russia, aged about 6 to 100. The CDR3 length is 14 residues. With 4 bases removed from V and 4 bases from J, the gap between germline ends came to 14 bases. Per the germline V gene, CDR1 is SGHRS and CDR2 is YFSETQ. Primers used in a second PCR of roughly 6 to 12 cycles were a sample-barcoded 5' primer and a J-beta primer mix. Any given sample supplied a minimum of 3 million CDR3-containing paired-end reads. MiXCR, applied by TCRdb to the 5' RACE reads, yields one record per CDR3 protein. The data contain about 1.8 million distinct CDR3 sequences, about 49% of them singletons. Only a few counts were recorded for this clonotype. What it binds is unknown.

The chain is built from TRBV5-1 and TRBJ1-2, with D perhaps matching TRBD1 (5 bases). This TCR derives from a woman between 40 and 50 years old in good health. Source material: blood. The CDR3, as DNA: TGCGCCAGCAGCCCGGTGGGGGGAGGCTATGGCTACACCTTC. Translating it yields CASSPVGGGYGYTF.